The subject of this entry is one T cell receptor (beta chain). Its specificity is not known. This CDR3 spans 15 amino acids. The J segment lost 6 bases and the V segment lost 1 base, leaving 5 bases of the junction unmatched. The germline V gene has CDR1 LNHDA and CDR2 SQIVND (reference sequence). The PCR made use of 60 Vbeta and 13 Jbeta primers. Authors' processing steps: Later analysis identified roughly 84 million unique TCR beta chains, approximately 11 million shared. TCRdb's table, derived via immunoSEQ multiplex PCR, lists solely in-frame clones and lacks some. That table is the source of V, J and clone size, and D and trimming were worked out from the DNA. The sample gives about 250,000 clones, around 90% of which show up once; around 1.7% is in the top ten. These data are taken from a study of cytomegalovirus exposure and HLA in healthy donors. Study conclusions and caveats: Because they were indistinguishable, some V segments, including TRBV6-2 and TRBV6-3, were excluded. The authors judged a highly shared variant cluster likely a sequencing artifact.

The J gene is TRBJ1-5, the V gene TRBV19; 8 nucleotides match TRBD1. The TCR comes from a girl under 10 years old in good health and CMV-seronegative. Sequencing was done on a sample of PBMCs. CDR3 region: CASSIARTGGQPQHF. CDR3 nucleotide sequence: TGTGCCAGTAGTATAGCCCGCACAGGGGGTCAGCCCCAGCATTTT. The full variable domain, with the rest looked up from reference TRBV19 and TRBJ1-5, is DGGITQSPKYLFRKEGQNVTLSCEQNLNHDAMYWYRQDPGQGLRLIYYSQIVNDFQKGDIAEGYSVSREKKESFPLTVTSAQKNPTAFYLCASSIARTGGQPQHFGDGTRLSIL.